This record concerns one TCR beta chain sequence. Its antigen remains unidentified. This entry comes from a study of T cell responses to AZD1222 COVID-19 vaccine. Clones were sequenced by immunoSEQ multiplex PCR, and TCRdb holds only the in-frame ones, with some missing. Among 80,000 to 95,000 clones, approximately 78% were seen once, and the ten largest hold around a fifth. Study conclusions and caveats: Possibly, clonal diversity was underestimated; donors were largely white British and included more females. At baseline, seropositivity was found in only a handful of AZD1222 recipients. Across the whole spike, CD4 TCRs peaked at regions 160-218 and 743-854.

The material sequenced was peripheral blood, taken on day 0 of AZD1222 vaccination. The receptor was isolated from an adult in good health.

CDR3 in amino acids: CASSEVAYSPLHF. For the CDR3, the DNA is TGTGCCAGCAGCGAAGTAGCGTATTCACCCCTCCACTTT. The chain employs TRBV5-5 and TRBJ1-6; D is unresolved. Germline CDR1 SGHKS, CDR2 YYEKEE (reference sequence). The V gene lost 4 bases and the J gene lost 8 bases, with 10 bases spanning the gap. This CDR3 comprises 13 residues.